These 24 T cell receptor beta chains were sequenced from one sample in a study of T cell responses to AZD1222 COVID-19 vaccine. Repertoires were generated with immunoSEQ multiplex PCR, while TCRdb's copy carries only in-frame clones and drops some. Of 130,000 or so clones in the sample, 85% to 90% were seen once. The specimen was peripheral blood, collected on day 0 of AZD1222 vaccination. Every receptor here comes from an adult in good health.

In nucleotides, the CDR3 is TGTGCCAGCAGTGAAAACCCCGGCAGGAACACTGAAGCTTTCTTT. This encodes CASSENPGRNTEAFF. The chain couples TRBV6-1 to TRBJ1-1, with D uncertain. CDR1 and CDR2 from the germline V gene are MNHNS and SASEGT. This CDR3 comprises 15 residues. Deletions cut 2 bases from V and 1 base from J, with 11 bases between.

The chain uses TRBV6-5 and TRBJ1-5, with 7 bases aligning to TRBD1. The CDR3 consists of 13 residues. Germline V gene lookup returns CDR1 MNHEY and CDR2 SVGAGI. V was clipped by 10 bases and J by 4 bases; unmatched bases: 7. CDR3 DNA sequence: TGTGCCACCACTACAGGGGTTAATCAGCCCCAGCATTTT. This gives the protein CATTTGVNQPQHF.

The chain combines TRBV4-2 with TRBJ2-5; 8 positions match TRBD2. This CDR3 has 18 amino acids. Germline V lookup: CDR1 LGHNA, CDR2 YNFKEQ. With 0 bases clipped from V and 7 bases from J, the junction kept 16 bases outside the gene matches. The CDR3 is CASSQEGTRFGGAGTQYF. DNA for the CDR3: TGTGCCAGCAGCCAAGAAGGGACTAGATTCGGAGGGGCAGGGACCCAGTACTTC.

This chain connects TRBV12-3 or TRBV12-4 to TRBJ1-2, with TRBD1 identical over 7 bases. V lost 6 bases and J lost 6; bases outside the gene matches: 4. The CDR3 spans 12 residues. This chain's CDR3 is CASSPGTDGYTF. CDR3 bases: TGTGCCAGCAGCCCCGGGACAGATGGCTACACCTTC.

The gene calls are TRBV5-1 and TRBJ2-1; D is perhaps TRBD2 (6 bases). Per the germline V gene, CDR1 is SGHRS and CDR2 is YFSETQ. This CDR3 has 15 amino acids. V lost 4 bases to trimming and J lost 8 bases, with 19 bases between them. DNA of the CDR3: TGCGCCAGCAGCCCGGGGGTGACTAGGAGTGATGAGCAGTTCTTC. This translates into CASSPGVTRSDEQFF.

The chain combines TRBV28 with TRBJ1-4, with D possibly TRBD1 on 5 matching bases. The V gene's germline CDR1 is MDHEN and CDR2 SYDVKM. Trimming took off 3 bases at V and 4 bases at J, with 12 bases between the two ends. The CDR3 is 15 residues long. The CDR3 nucleotides read TGTGCCAGCAGTTTTGGGGGGGGGTTTAATGAAAAACTGTTTTTT. Its protein is CASSFGGGFNEKLFF.

The chain recombines TRBV5-8 with TRBJ2-3, with D possibly TRBD2 on 7 matching bases. CDR3 length equals 16 residues. Germline CDR1 and CDR2: SGHTS and YDEGEE. V gave up 0 bases and J gave up 4 bases, with 15 bases separating them. CDR3 in amino acids: CASSLARGARPDTQYF. The CDR3 DNA is TGTGCCAGCAGCTTGGCCCGGGGGGCGCGACCAGATACGCAGTATTTT.

V is TRBV12-3 or TRBV12-4 and J is TRBJ1-5; D gene unclear. Deletions cut 6 bases from V and 3 bases from J, with 6 bases between. The CDR3 loop spans 12 amino acids. In nucleotides, the CDR3 is TGTGCCAGCAGCCCCCTCAATCAGCCCCAGCATTTT. This codes for CASSPLNQPQHF.

This clone was seen a few times. This rearrangement joins TRBV20-1 to TRBJ2-1, with a weak D call TRBD2 (5 bases). The CDR3 runs 17 residues. V gave up 3 bases and J gave up 5 bases, with 23 bases separating them. Germline-derived CDR1 and CDR2 are DFQATT and SNEGSKA (reference sequence). CDR3 coding DNA: TGCAGTGCTAGTTTCGGGGTGGACGGAATCACTAACAATGAGCAGTTCTTC. As protein: CSASFGVDGITNNEQFF.

The genes are TRBV11-2 and TRBJ2-7, with D perhaps being TRBD1 or TRBD2 (6 bases each). Germline V gene sequence: CDR1 SGHAT, CDR2 FQNNGV. The CDR3 contains 15 residues. The germline V and J ends were trimmed by 4 bases and 0 bases, with 13 bases remaining between them. CDR3 protein: CASSSSGGVSYEQYF. The CDR3 DNA reads as TGTGCCAGCAGCTCCTCCGGGGGCGTCTCCTACGAGCAGTACTTC. The variable domain in full, completed from reference TRBV11-2 and TRBJ2-7, reads EAGVAQSPRYKIIEKRQSVAFWCNPISGHATLYWYQQILGQGPKLLIQFQNNGVVDDSQLPKDRFSAERLKGVDSTLKIQPAKLEDSAVYLCASSSSGGVSYEQYFGPGTRLTVT.

The genes are TRBV5-1 and TRBJ2-5, with D tentatively TRBD1 or TRBD2 (5 bases each). Germline-derived CDR1 and CDR2 are SGHRS and YFSETQ. V dropped 4 bases and J dropped 3 bases, with 13 bases sitting between them. This CDR3 has 14 amino acids. The CDR3 region has the DNA TGCGCCAGCAGCCCCCCGGGACCGGAAGAGACCCAGTACTTC. It is translated as CASSPPGPEETQYF.

The chain links TRBV10-3 to TRBJ1-5; no definite D call. The germline V and J ends were trimmed by 7 bases and 8 bases, with 15 bases remaining between them. This CDR3 is 13 amino acids long. In germline, CDR1 is ENHRY, CDR2 SYGVKD. The CDR3 DNA reads as TGTGCCATCACGTCGCCCTCAAAGGAGCCCCAGCATTTT. Its translation is CAITSPSKEPQHF.

The chain combines TRBV3-1 (or the pseudogene TRBV3-2) with TRBJ2-1; possibly TRBD1 or TRBD2 for D (5 bases each). The CDR3 sequence is 14 residues long. V was shortened by 0 bases and J by 12 bases, with 15 bases between the two germline ends. The germline V gene encodes CDR1 LGHDT and CDR2 YNNKEL (reference sequence). DNA of the CDR3: TGTGCCAGCAGCCAAGAGGCCTCGGGGCCGGCGCAGTTCTTC. Encoded protein: CASSQEASGPAQFF.

J is TRBJ1-2 and V is TRBV28, with 8 bases identical to TRBD1. This CDR3 has 15 amino acids. The V and J ends lost 2 bases and 1 base, in that order; junction bases with no gene match: 3. Germline values: CDR1 MDHEN, CDR2 SYDVKM. Here the CDR3 reads CASSLQGALNYGYTF. The CDR3 nucleotides read TGTGCCAGCAGTTTACAGGGGGCCCTTAACTATGGCTACACCTTC.

The V and J genes are TRBV3-1 (or the pseudogene TRBV3-2) and TRBJ2-1, with D unclear. Germline CDR1 reads LGHDT; CDR2 reads YNNKEL (reference sequence). Trimming cost V 0 bases and J 14 bases, with 17 bases left between them. The CDR3 is made up of 14 amino acids. In nucleotides, the CDR3 is TGTGCCAGCAGCCAAGAGGTCCGACCGATGAGAAAGTTCTTC. This sequence encodes CASSQEVRPMRKFF.

In this sample, this clone turned up once. The chain recombines TRBV6-5 with TRBJ2-5; D unresolved. Trimming shortened V by 4 bases and J by 7 bases, and 10 bases separated the two germline ends. Germline lookup yields CDR1 MNHEY and CDR2 SVGAGI. The CDR3 sequence is 12 residues long. CDR3 in DNA: TGTGCCAGCAGTTCTGGCCCCGGGACCCAGTACTTC. It encodes CASSSGPGTQYF.

The rearrangement uses TRBV6-2 or TRBV6-3 and TRBJ2-3; 7 nucleotides align to TRBD1. The CDR3 runs to 12 residues. Germline V gives CDR1 MNHEY, CDR2 SVGEGT. Germline trimming cut 6 bases from V and 9 bases from J; bases unmatched to any gene: 6. CDR3 nucleotides: TGTGCCAGCAGCCCCTCGACAGGGACGCAGTATTTT. This codes for CASSPSTGTQYF.

This clone occurred once. This chain joins TRBV10-2 and TRBJ1-1; perhaps TRBD1 as D (5 bases). Trimming took off 5 bases at V and 3 bases at J, with 7 bases between the two ends. The CDR3 is made up of 12 amino acids. Germline V gene data show CDR1 as WSHSY and CDR2 as SAAADI. CDR3: CASSRGDTEAFF. The CDR3 DNA reads TGCGCCAGCAGTCGAGGGGACACTGAAGCTTTCTTT.

J is TRBJ2-5 and V is TRBV11-3; 12 bases fit TRBD2. V shed 5 bases, J shed 2 bases, and the junction held 9 bases outside the gene matches. This CDR3 contains 17 residues. Germline V gene sequence: CDR1 SGHNT, CDR2 YENEEA. The CDR3 region is CASSRGLAGGPQETQYF. CDR3 nucleotides: TGTGCCAGCAGCCGTGGTCTAGCGGGGGGGCCACAAGAGACCCAGTACTTC.

The V and J genes are TRBV7-3 and TRBJ2-2; TRBD2 agrees at 11 bases. After removal of 6 bases from V and 3 bases from J, the junction contained 15 bases not matched to a gene. Germline CDR1 reads SGHTA; CDR2 reads FQGTGA. The CDR3 runs 19 residues. The DNA of the CDR3 is TGTGCCAGCAGACCGCTCGGGTTTAGCGGGGGGGCAGACACCGGGGAGCTGTTTTTT. Translated, it gives CASRPLGFSGGADTGELFF.

This chain uses TRBV7-3 with TRBJ2-3; weak D call: TRBD1 (6 bases). Germline V gene lookup returns CDR1 SGHTA and CDR2 FQGTGA. CDR3 length equals 12 residues. The V and J ends lost 3 bases and 9 bases respectively, with 10 bases between them. The CDR3 sequence is CASSLDSPTQYF. Written as DNA, the CDR3 is TGTGCCAGCAGCTTGGACAGCCCGACGCAGTATTTT.

The chain couples TRBV13 to TRBJ2-7; 8 nucleotides align to TRBD1. The germline CDR1 and CDR2 sequences are PRHDT and FYEKMQ (reference sequence). This CDR3 comprises 15 residues. V trimming: 5 bases; J trimming: 3 bases; junction bases outside the gene matches: 9. CDR3 nucleotide sequence: TGTGCCAGCAGCGAAATGGGACAGGTAGTCTACGAGCAGTACTTC. Translation: CASSEMGQVVYEQYF.

The CDR3 sequence: CASSSGQGLSNEKLFF. The CDR3, as DNA: TGTGCCAGCAGCTCCGGACAGGGCCTCTCTAATGAAAAACTGTTTTTT. This sequence joins TRBV11-2 and TRBJ1-4; 8 bases align to TRBD1. CDR1 and CDR2 from the germline V gene are SGHAT and FQNNGV. This CDR3 has 16 amino acids. Trimming took 4 bases from V and 3 from J; bases not matched to a gene: 7. The complete variable domain, with remaining parts taken from reference TRBV11-2 and TRBJ1-4, reads EAGVAQSPRYKIIEKRQSVAFWCNPISGHATLYWYQQILGQGPKLLIQFQNNGVVDDSQLPKDRFSAERLKGVDSTLKIQPAKLEDSAVYLCASSSGQGLSNEKLFFGSGTQLSVL.

This chain connects TRBV23-1 to TRBJ1-2; D possibly corresponds to TRBD1 (6 bases). TRBV23-1 is placed among ORFs of uncertain function. V lost 1 base and J 8 bases, leaving 23 bases between the germline ends. This CDR3 has 17 amino acids. CDR3 nucleotide sequence: TGCGCCAGCAGTCAATATCAGATCAGGGGAGACTCCCACGGCTACACCTTC. It codes for CASSQYQIRGDSHGYTF.